This is a list of T cell receptor beta chains from one sample in a study of OX40 agonist ivuxolimab in advanced cancers. Assay used: immunoSEQ multiplex PCR; TCRdb lists only in-frame clones, some missing. The sample comprises about 69,000 clones, approximately 87% of which are singletons, and 5% to 6.5% rests with the top ten. The specimen comprised CD4+ or CD8+ T cells sorted from blood, sampled in a trial of the OX40 agonist ivuxolimab. The receptor set was obtained from an adult with an advanced solid tumor such as melanoma, head and neck, liver or kidney cancer. The CDR3 runs from the conserved cysteine through the conserved F or W. Fields, in order: clone size, J gene, D gene, V gene, CDR3 length, CDR3 DNA, CDR3 protein. The D gene is left open where the match is weak. Only part of the rows carry a size: once, few, many, or a class if the clone is expanded.

clone size: -
J gene: TRBJ2-3
D gene: -
V gene: TRBV19
CDR3 length: 17
CDR3 DNA: TGTGCCAGTAGTGTTGGAGGACGCCGAGCTAGCACAGATACGCAGTATTTT
CDR3 protein: CASSVGGRRASTDTQYF

clone size: -
J gene: TRBJ1-1
D gene: -
V gene: TRBV6-1
CDR3 length: 15
CDR3 DNA: TGTGCCAGCAGTGAAGTCGGGGGAGAGGGCACTGAAGCTTTCTTT
CDR3 protein: CASSEVGGEGTEAFF

clone size: -
J gene: TRBJ2-1
D gene: TRBD2
V gene: TRBV27
CDR3 length: 15
CDR3 DNA: TGTGCCAGCAGTTTGCGGGAGGGCCCTAACAATGAGCAGTTCTTC
CDR3 protein: CASSLREGPNNEQFF

clone size: -
J gene: TRBJ2-7
D gene: -
V gene: TRBV6-6
CDR3 length: 13
CDR3 DNA: TGTGCCAGCAGTTACTCTACGGAAACCGAGCAGTACTTC
CDR3 protein: CASSYSTETEQYF

clone size: -
J gene: TRBJ2-7
D gene: TRBD1
V gene: TRBV6-5
CDR3 length: 14
CDR3 DNA: TGTGCCAGCAGACGGGACAGGGGATCCTACGAGCAGTACTTC
CDR3 protein: CASRRDRGSYEQYF

clone size: -
J gene: TRBJ2-7
D gene: -
V gene: TRBV28
CDR3 length: 14
CDR3 DNA: TGTGCCAGCAGTTCCGCCGGGAGATCCTACGAGCAGTACTTC
CDR3 protein: CASSSAGRSYEQYF

clone size: -
J gene: TRBJ2-1
D gene: TRBD2
V gene: TRBV5-1
CDR3 length: 16
CDR3 DNA: TGCGCCAGCAGCTTGGAGGGACTAGTGGCCTACAATGAGCAGTTCTTC
CDR3 protein: CASSLEGLVAYNEQFF

clone size: -
J gene: TRBJ2-3
D gene: TRBD2
V gene: TRBV5-1
CDR3 length: 15
CDR3 DNA: TGCGCCAGCAGCGAGACTAGCGAGAGCACAGATACGCAGTATTTT
CDR3 protein: CASSETSESTDTQYF

clone size: once
J gene: TRBJ2-7
D gene: TRBD1
V gene: TRBV2
CDR3 length: 13
CDR3 DNA: TGTGCCAGCAGTGAACAGGGGGCAAGAGAGCAGTACTTC
CDR3 protein: CASSEQGAREQYF

clone size: -
J gene: TRBJ1-2
D gene: -
V gene: TRBV19
CDR3 length: 17
CDR3 DNA: TGTGCCAGTAGTATAAAGGACGGCCCTACTCAATACTATGGCTACACCTTC
CDR3 protein: CASSIKDGPTQYYGYTF

clone size: once
J gene: TRBJ2-1
D gene: TRBD2
V gene: TRBV4-2
CDR3 length: 15
CDR3 DNA: TGTGCCAGCAGCAAAGGGACTAGCGGGAGAGAGGTGGAGTTCTTC
CDR3 protein: CASSKGTSGREVEFF

clone size: -
J gene: TRBJ1-3
D gene: TRBD1
V gene: TRBV5-1
CDR3 length: 15
CDR3 DNA: TGCGCCAGCAGCTCAATGACAGGGAGTGGAAACACCATATATTTT
CDR3 protein: CASSSMTGSGNTIYF

clone size: -
J gene: TRBJ1-1
D gene: -
V gene: TRBV2
CDR3 length: 15
CDR3 DNA: TGTGCCAGCAGGGGAATACCGACAGGGAACACTGAAGCTTTCTTT
CDR3 protein: CASRGIPTGNTEAFF

clone size: -
J gene: TRBJ2-2
D gene: TRBD2
V gene: TRBV10-3
CDR3 length: 13
CDR3 DNA: TGTGCCATCAGAGGAGGGAGGGCCGGGGAGCTGTTTTTT
CDR3 protein: CAIRGGRAGELFF

clone size: -
J gene: TRBJ1-1
D gene: -
V gene: TRBV6-6
CDR3 length: 12
CDR3 DNA: TGTGCCAGCAGTTACGAGGACGGGGCAGCTTTCTTT
CDR3 protein: CASSYEDGAAFF

clone size: -
J gene: TRBJ1-5
D gene: -
V gene: TRBV28
CDR3 length: 16
CDR3 DNA: TGTGCCAGCAGTTTATTTTACAGGGCGAGCAATCAGCCCCAGCATTTT
CDR3 protein: CASSLFYRASNQPQHF

clone size: -
J gene: TRBJ2-3
D gene: TRBD2
V gene: TRBV5-4
CDR3 length: 15
CDR3 DNA: TGTGCCAGCTCCCCCCGGGGAGCGGGAGGAAATACGCAGTATTTT
CDR3 protein: CASSPRGAGGNTQYF

clone size: -
J gene: TRBJ1-1
D gene: TRBD1
V gene: TRBV5-1
CDR3 length: 15
CDR3 DNA: TGCGCCAGCAGCTTGATGGGACAGGGGGCTACTGAAGCTTTCTTT
CDR3 protein: CASSLMGQGATEAFF

clone size: -
J gene: TRBJ2-1
D gene: -
V gene: TRBV5-4
CDR3 length: 13
CDR3 DNA: TGTGCCAGCAGGCCTGGTCGGGGCAATGAGCAGTTCTTC
CDR3 protein: CASRPGRGNEQFF

clone size: -
J gene: TRBJ2-5
D gene: TRBD1
V gene: TRBV5-1
CDR3 length: 16
CDR3 DNA: TGCGCCAGCAGCTTGGGAGTCACAGGGGGCAAGGAGACCCAGTACTTC
CDR3 protein: CASSLGVTGGKETQYF

clone size: -
J gene: TRBJ2-7
D gene: -
V gene: TRBV4-2
CDR3 length: 15
CDR3 DNA: TGTGCCAGCAGCCAAGAACGCTTCGGCTCCTACGAGCAGTACTTC
CDR3 protein: CASSQERFGSYEQYF

clone size: once
J gene: TRBJ1-2
D gene: TRBD1
V gene: TRBV19
CDR3 length: 14
CDR3 DNA: TGTGCCAGTAGTGGACAGGCCGACAACTATGGCTACACCTTC
CDR3 protein: CASSGQADNYGYTF

clone size: -
J gene: TRBJ2-2
D gene: -
V gene: TRBV19
CDR3 length: 14
CDR3 DNA: TGTGCCAGCACGGAGGCTTCGAACACCGGGGAGCTGTTTTTT
CDR3 protein: CASTEASNTGELFF

clone size: -
J gene: TRBJ2-3
D gene: TRBD2
V gene: TRBV7-3
CDR3 length: 16
CDR3 DNA: TGTGCCAGCAGCCTAGGACTAGCCGCCGGCACAGATACGCAGTATTTT
CDR3 protein: CASSLGLAAGTDTQYF

clone size: -
J gene: TRBJ1-3
D gene: -
V gene: TRBV4-2
CDR3 length: 15
CDR3 DNA: TGTGCCAGCAGCCAAGATCTTACCTCTGGAAACACCATATATTTT
CDR3 protein: CASSQDLTSGNTIYF

clone size: -
J gene: TRBJ2-1
D gene: TRBD2
V gene: TRBV27
CDR3 length: 13
CDR3 DNA: TGTGCCAGCAGTCCGTCGGGGGGAAATGAGCAGTTCTTC
CDR3 protein: CASSPSGGNEQFF

clone size: -
J gene: TRBJ1-2
D gene: -
V gene: TRBV19
CDR3 length: 14
CDR3 DNA: TGTGCCAGTAGTATACGGGAGGCCTCCTATGGCTACACCTTC
CDR3 protein: CASSIREASYGYTF

clone size: once
J gene: TRBJ2-5
D gene: -
V gene: TRBV6-5
CDR3 length: 12
CDR3 DNA: TGTGCCAGCAGCCCCCAGGGGGAGACCCAGTACTTC
CDR3 protein: CASSPQGETQYF

clone size: -
J gene: TRBJ2-2
D gene: TRBD1
V gene: TRBV5-1
CDR3 length: 16
CDR3 DNA: TGCGCCAGCAGCCCACCCCGGACAGGGGACACCGGGGAGCTGTTTTTT
CDR3 protein: CASSPPRTGDTGELFF

clone size: -
J gene: TRBJ2-7
D gene: -
V gene: TRBV20-1
CDR3 length: 11
CDR3 DNA: TGCAGTGTTGAGGAGAGGCACGAGCAGTACTTC
CDR3 protein: CSVEERHEQYF

clone size: -
J gene: TRBJ2-5
D gene: TRBD2
V gene: TRBV7-2
CDR3 length: 15
CDR3 DNA: TGTGCCAGCAGCTTAGGGTCGGGAGGGGTGGAGACCCAGTACTTC
CDR3 protein: CASSLGSGGVETQYF

clone size: -
J gene: TRBJ2-5
D gene: TRBD2
V gene: TRBV4-1
CDR3 length: 19
CDR3 DNA: TGCGCCAGCAGCCATAGGACTAGCGGACTAGCGGGGTCTGATGGGGCCCAGTACTTC
CDR3 protein: CASSHRTSGLAGSDGAQYF

clone size: medium-sized
J gene: TRBJ1-6
D gene: -
V gene: TRBV11-3
CDR3 length: 10
CDR3 DNA: TGTGCCAGCCCTGATTCACCCCTCCACTTT
CDR3 protein: CASPDSPLHF

clone size: -
J gene: TRBJ1-3
D gene: -
V gene: TRBV6-6
CDR3 length: 16
CDR3 DNA: TGTGCCAGCAGTATCGTCAGGGCGGTTGGTGGAAACACCATATATTTT
CDR3 protein: CASSIVRAVGGNTIYF

clone size: -
J gene: TRBJ2-6
D gene: -
V gene: TRBV11-2
CDR3 length: 17
CDR3 DNA: TGTGCCAGCAGCTTAGGGTATGGGGGGACTGGGGCCAACGTCCTGACTTTC
CDR3 protein: CASSLGYGGTGANVLTF

clone size: -
J gene: TRBJ1-3
D gene: -
V gene: TRBV19
CDR3 length: 15
CDR3 DNA: TGTGCCAGTACTATCGAGACGCGCCCGGGAAACACCATATATTTT
CDR3 protein: CASTIETRPGNTIYF

clone size: -
J gene: TRBJ2-5
D gene: TRBD2
V gene: TRBV7-2
CDR3 length: 17
CDR3 DNA: TGTGCCAGCAGCTCCAGTGGGCGGGGGGCACCCCAAGAGACCCAGTACTTC
CDR3 protein: CASSSSGRGAPQETQYF

clone size: -
J gene: TRBJ2-7
D gene: -
V gene: TRBV9
CDR3 length: 14
CDR3 DNA: TGTGCCAGCAGCGTAGAGGGACCTTCGGACGAGCAGTACTTC
CDR3 protein: CASSVEGPSDEQYF

clone size: -
J gene: TRBJ2-4
D gene: -
V gene: TRBV5-6
CDR3 length: 18
CDR3 DNA: TGTGCCAGCAGCTTGAGTATGGGCCTAATCCTAGCCAAAAACATTCAGTACTTC
CDR3 protein: CASSLSMGLILAKNIQYF

clone size: -
J gene: TRBJ2-1
D gene: -
V gene: TRBV7-9
CDR3 length: 19
CDR3 DNA: TGTGCCAGCAGCTTAGAGATCGGCAGCTCCATAGGGTTTTACAATGAGCAGTTCTTC
CDR3 protein: CASSLEIGSSIGFYNEQFF

clone size: -
J gene: TRBJ1-2
D gene: TRBD1
V gene: TRBV7-2
CDR3 length: 14
CDR3 DNA: TGTGCCAGCAGCTTAGCCACAGGGGCTTATGGCTACACCTTC
CDR3 protein: CASSLATGAYGYTF

clone size: -
J gene: TRBJ2-7
D gene: -
V gene: TRBV5-1
CDR3 length: 13
CDR3 DNA: TGCGCCAGCAGCTCGGGTTATAGTGACGAGCAGTACTTC
CDR3 protein: CASSSGYSDEQYF